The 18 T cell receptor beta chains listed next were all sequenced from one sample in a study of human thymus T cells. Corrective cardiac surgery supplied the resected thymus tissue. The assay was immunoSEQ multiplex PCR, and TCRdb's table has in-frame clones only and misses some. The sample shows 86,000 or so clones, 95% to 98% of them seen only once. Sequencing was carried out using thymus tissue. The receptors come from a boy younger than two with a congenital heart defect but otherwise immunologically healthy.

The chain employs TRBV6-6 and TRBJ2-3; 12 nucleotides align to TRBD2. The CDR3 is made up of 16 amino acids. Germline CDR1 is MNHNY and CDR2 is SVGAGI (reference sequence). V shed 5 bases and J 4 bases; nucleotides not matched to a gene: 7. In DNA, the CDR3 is TGTGCCAGCAGTCGTCGACTAGCGGGAGTGTCAGATACGCAGTATTTT. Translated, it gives CASSRRLAGVSDTQYF.

In DNA, the CDR3 is TGTGCCAGTAGTCTCCCCCGGGCCCCGATGAACACTGAAGCTTTCTTT. Protein: CASSLPRAPMNTEAFF. This sequence joins TRBV19 and TRBJ1-1; D is unclear. CDR3 length: 16 amino acids. Trimming cost V 5 bases and J 0 bases, with 16 bases left between them. Germline assignment: CDR1 LNHDA and CDR2 SQIVND (reference sequence).

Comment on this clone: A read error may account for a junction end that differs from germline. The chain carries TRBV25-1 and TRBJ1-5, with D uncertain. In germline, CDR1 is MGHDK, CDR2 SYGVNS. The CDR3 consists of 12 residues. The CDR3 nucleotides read TGTGCCAGCAGTGAAAGCACTCAGCCCCAGCATTTT. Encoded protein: CASSESTQPQHF.

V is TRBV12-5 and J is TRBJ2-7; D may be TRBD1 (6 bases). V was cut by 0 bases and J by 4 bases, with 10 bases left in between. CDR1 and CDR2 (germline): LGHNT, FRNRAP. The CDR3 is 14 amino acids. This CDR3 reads CASGLVGHPYEQYF. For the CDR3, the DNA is TGTGCTAGTGGTTTGGTGGGACACCCGTACGAGCAGTACTTC. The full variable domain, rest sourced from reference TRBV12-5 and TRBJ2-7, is DARVTQTPRHKVTEMGQEVTMRCQPILGHNTVFWYRQTMMQGLELLAYFRNRAPLDDSGMPKDRFSAEMPDATLATLKIQPSEPRDSAVYFCASGLVGHPYEQYFGPGTRLTVT.

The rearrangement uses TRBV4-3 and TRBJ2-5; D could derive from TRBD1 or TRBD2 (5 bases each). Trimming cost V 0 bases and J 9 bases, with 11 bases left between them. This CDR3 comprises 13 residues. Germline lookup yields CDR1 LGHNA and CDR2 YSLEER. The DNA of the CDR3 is TGCGCCAGCAGCCAAGATCAGGGACGGCCCCAGTACTTC. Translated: CASSQDQGRPQYF.

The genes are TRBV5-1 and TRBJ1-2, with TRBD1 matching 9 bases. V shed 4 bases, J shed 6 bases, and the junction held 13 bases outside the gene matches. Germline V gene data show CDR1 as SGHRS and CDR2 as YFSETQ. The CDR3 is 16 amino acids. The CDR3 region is CASSRLTGGESNGYTF. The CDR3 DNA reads TGCGCCAGCAGCCGTCTAACAGGGGGCGAAAGTAATGGCTACACCTTC.

The CDR3 region is CASSSNDRPYGYTF. CDR3 DNA sequence: TGTGCCAGCAGTTCCAACGACAGGCCCTATGGCTACACCTTC. The chain has TRBV28 and TRBJ1-2; D is perhaps TRBD1 (6 bases). The germline gives CDR1 MDHEN, CDR2 SYDVKM. V was cut by 4 bases and J by 4 bases, with 13 bases left in between. The CDR3 consists of 14 residues.

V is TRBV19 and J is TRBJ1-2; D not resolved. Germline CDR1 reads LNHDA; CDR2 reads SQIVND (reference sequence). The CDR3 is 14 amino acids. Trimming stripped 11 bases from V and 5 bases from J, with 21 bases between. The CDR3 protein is CAGLRTGTKYGYTF. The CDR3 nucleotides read TGTGCCGGACTTAGGACCGGCACGAAGTATGGCTACACCTTC. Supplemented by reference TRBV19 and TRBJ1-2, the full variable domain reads DGGITQSPKYLFRKEGQNVTLSCEQNLNHDAMYWYRQDPGQGLRLIYYSQIVNDFQKGDIAEGYSVSREKKESFPLTVTSAQKNPTAFYLCAGLRTGTKYGYTFGSGTRLTVV.

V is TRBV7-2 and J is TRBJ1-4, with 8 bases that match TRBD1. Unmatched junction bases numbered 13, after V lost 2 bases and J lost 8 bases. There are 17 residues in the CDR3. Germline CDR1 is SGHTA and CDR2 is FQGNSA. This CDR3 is CASSLNRGSKYAEKLFF. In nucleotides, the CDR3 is TGTGCCAGCAGCTTAAACAGGGGGTCAAAATATGCCGAAAAACTGTTTTTT.

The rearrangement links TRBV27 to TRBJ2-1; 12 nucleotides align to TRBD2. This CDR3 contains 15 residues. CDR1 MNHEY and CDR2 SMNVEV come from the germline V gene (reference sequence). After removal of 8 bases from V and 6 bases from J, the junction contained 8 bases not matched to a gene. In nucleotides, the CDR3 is TGTGCCAGCTTTCCGGGACTAGCGGGTAGCAATGAGCAGTTCTTC. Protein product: CASFPGLAGSNEQFF.

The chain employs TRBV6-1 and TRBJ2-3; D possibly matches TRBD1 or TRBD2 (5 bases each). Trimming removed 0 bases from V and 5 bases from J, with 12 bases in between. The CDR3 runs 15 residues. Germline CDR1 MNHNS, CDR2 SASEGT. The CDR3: CASSEARGWGDTQYF. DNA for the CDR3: TGTGCCAGCAGTGAAGCGAGGGGTTGGGGAGATACGCAGTATTTT.

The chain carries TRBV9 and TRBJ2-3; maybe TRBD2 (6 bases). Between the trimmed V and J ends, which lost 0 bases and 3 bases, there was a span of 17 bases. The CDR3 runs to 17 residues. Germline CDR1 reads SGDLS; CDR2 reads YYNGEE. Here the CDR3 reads CASSVAERRGSTDTQYF. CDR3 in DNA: TGTGCCAGCAGCGTAGCTGAACGGAGGGGATCGACAGATACGCAGTATTTT.

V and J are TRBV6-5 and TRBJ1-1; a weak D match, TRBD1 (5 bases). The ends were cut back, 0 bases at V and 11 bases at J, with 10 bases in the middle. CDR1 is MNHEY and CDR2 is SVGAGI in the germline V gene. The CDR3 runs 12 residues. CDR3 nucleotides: TGTGCCAGCAGTTACTCGGGGGAGGAGGCTTTCTTT. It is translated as CASSYSGEEAFF.

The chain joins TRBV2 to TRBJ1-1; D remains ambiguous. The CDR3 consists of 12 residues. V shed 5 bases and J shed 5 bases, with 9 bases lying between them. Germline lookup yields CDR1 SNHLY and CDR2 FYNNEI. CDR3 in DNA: TGTGCCAGCAGTTGGGGTGGGACTGAAGCTTTCTTT. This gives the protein CASSWGGTEAFF. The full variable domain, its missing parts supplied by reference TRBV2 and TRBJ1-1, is EPEVTQTPSHQVTQMGQEVILRCVPISNHLYFYWYRQILGQKVEFLVSFYNNEISEKSEIFDDQFSVERPDGSNFTLKIRSTKLEDSAMYFCASSWGGTEAFFGQGTRLTVV.

The CDR3 sequence: CASSLVRWDRGLNYGYTF. CDR3 sequence (DNA): TGTGCCAGCAGCTTAGTGCGCTGGGACAGGGGGCTGAACTATGGCTACACCTTC. This chain uses TRBV7-2 with TRBJ1-2, with 12 positions matching TRBD1. CDR3 length: 18 amino acids. With V trimmed by 1 base and J by 2 bases, 8 bases remained unmatched. Germline CDR1 reads SGHTA; CDR2 reads FQGNSA. The full variable domain, rest sourced from reference TRBV7-2 and TRBJ1-2, is GAGVSQSPSNKVTEKGKDVELRCDPISGHTALYWYRQSLGQGLEFLIYFQGNSAPDKSGLPSDRFSAERTGGSVSTLTIQRTQQEDSAVYLCASSLVRWDRGLNYGYTFGSGTRLTVV.

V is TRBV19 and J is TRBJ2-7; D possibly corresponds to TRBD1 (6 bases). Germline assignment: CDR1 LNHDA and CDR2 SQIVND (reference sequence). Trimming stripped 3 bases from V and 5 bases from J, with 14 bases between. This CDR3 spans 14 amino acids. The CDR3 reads CASSMDWGPHEQYF. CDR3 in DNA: TGTGCCAGTAGTATGGACTGGGGGCCCCACGAGCAGTACTTC.

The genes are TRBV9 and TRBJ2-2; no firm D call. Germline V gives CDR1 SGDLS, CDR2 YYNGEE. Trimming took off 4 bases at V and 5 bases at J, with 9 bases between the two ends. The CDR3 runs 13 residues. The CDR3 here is CASSPQGTGELFF. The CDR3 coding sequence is TGTGCCAGCAGCCCCCAAGGAACCGGGGAGCTGTTTTTT.

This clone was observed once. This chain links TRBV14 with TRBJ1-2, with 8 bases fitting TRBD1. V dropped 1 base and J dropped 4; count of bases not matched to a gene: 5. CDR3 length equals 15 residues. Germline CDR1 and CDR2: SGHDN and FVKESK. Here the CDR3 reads CASSQVAGGVYGYTF. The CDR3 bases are TGTGCCAGCAGCCAAGTAGCAGGGGGCGTCTATGGCTACACCTTC. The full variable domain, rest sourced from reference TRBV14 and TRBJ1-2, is EAGVTQFPSHSVIEKGQTVTLRCDPISGHDNLYWYRRVMGKEIKFLLHFVKESKQDESGMPNNRFLAERTGGTYSTLKVQPAELEDSGVYFCASSQVAGGVYGYTFGSGTRLTVV.